These 14 T cell receptor beta chains came from one sample sequenced in a study of T cells after yellow fever vaccination. TCRdb independently ran MiXCR on the 5' RACE reads; one entry per CDR3 protein. The table records some 68,000 distinct CDR3 sequences, about 6.5% of them present only once. The input for sequencing was CD8+ T cells sorted from PBMCs, taken roughly seven weeks after the first yellow fever vaccination. These receptors were obtained from a man between 18 and 35 years old who received the YFV17D yellow fever vaccine.

This clonotype has at least ten counts. This rearrangement joins TRBV11-2 to TRBJ2-1, with 8 bases identical to TRBD1. Trimming removed 2 bases from V and 4 bases from J; junction bases left unmatched: 1. Looked up from germline, CDR1 is SGHAT and CDR2 is FQNNGV. The CDR3 spans 14 residues. CDR3 sequence reads: CASSLRQGYNEQFF. In DNA form, the CDR3 reads TGTGCCAGCAGCTTAAGACAGGGGTACAATGAGCAGTTCTTC. The complete variable domain, with remaining parts taken from reference TRBV11-2 and TRBJ2-1, reads EAGVAQSPRYKIIEKRQSVAFWCNPISGHATLYWYQQILGQGPKLLIQFQNNGVVDDSQLPKDRFSAERLKGVDSTLKIQPAKLEDSAVYLCASSLRQGYNEQFFGPGTRLTVL.

This clonotype was seen at least ten times. The chain employs TRBV6-2 or TRBV6-3 and TRBJ2-7; the D is unclear. The germline V gene has CDR1 MNHEY and CDR2 SVGEGT. The V and J ends lost 6 bases and 2 bases respectively, with 11 bases between them. This CDR3 comprises 13 residues. The CDR3 reads CASSPTVTYEQYV. Written as DNA, the CDR3 is TGTGCCAGCAGCCCCACAGTTACCTACGAGCAGTACGTC.

This clonotype was seen a few times. The V gene is TRBV19, the J gene TRBJ2-2; D not resolved. The CDR3 has 13 amino acids. From germline, CDR1 is LNHDA and CDR2 SQIVND (reference sequence). Trimming removed 2 bases from V and 3 bases from J, with 4 bases in between. CDR3 sequence reads: CASSIPYTGELFF. For the CDR3, the DNA is TGTGCCAGTAGTATACCATACACCGGGGAGCTGTTTTTT.

The rearrangement links TRBV7-2 to TRBJ1-5, with 10 nucleotides matching TRBD1. The CDR3 has 16 residues. Germline loops: CDR1 SGHTA, CDR2 FQGNSA. The ends lost 5 bases at V and 8 bases at J; junction bases unmatched: 12. The CDR3, as DNA: TGTGCCAGCAGCCCCCTGGGACAGGGGCCTTTAGAGCCCCAGCATTTT. This sequence encodes CASSPLGQGPLEPQHF.

This clonotype occurred many times. The V call is TRBV7-2, the J call TRBJ2-2; tentative D call: TRBD1 (5 bases). V lost 5 bases, J lost 1 base, and 17 bases lay in between. This CDR3 region has 17 residues. CDR1 is SGHTA, CDR2 FQGNSA, per germline. The CDR3 region has the DNA TGTGCCAGCAGCCCCCCGGGCAGGGCGGTGAACACCGGGGAGCTGTTTTTT. Residues: CASSPPGRAVNTGELFF.

This clonotype was counted a few times. This chain connects TRBV7-8 to TRBJ1-6; D gene ambiguous. V was clipped by 4 bases and J by 8 bases, with 15 bases between them. The germline V gene encodes CDR1 SGHVS and CDR2 FQNEAQ. The CDR3 contains 15 residues. The CDR3 DNA reads TGTGCCAGCAGCTCGGGGTCTGGGAGATATTCACCCCTCCACTTT. Amino acid sequence: CASSSGSGRYSPLHF.

This clonotype was seen many times. The J gene is TRBJ1-4, the V gene TRBV5-8; no reliable D call. There are 16 residues in the CDR3. V was shortened by 0 bases and J by 8 bases, with 17 bases between the two germline ends. Germline CDR1 SGHTS, CDR2 YDEGEE. The CDR3 DNA reads as TGTGCCAGCAGCTTGGGGACGCGGTTGGAGCGGGAAAAACTGTTTTTT. This sequence encodes CASSLGTRLEREKLFF.

This clonotype was picked up many times. V is TRBV3-1 and J is TRBJ2-1, with D unresolved. Germline V gene sequence: CDR1 LGHDT, CDR2 YNNKEL (reference sequence). The CDR3 length is 10 residues. Trimming removed 6 bases from V and 13 bases from J, with 10 bases in between. For the CDR3, the DNA is TGTGCCAGCAGGCCTCGCAGCCAGTTCTTC. Residues: CASRPRSQFF.

This clonotype occurred many times. The genes are TRBV13 and TRBJ2-3; 8 bases map to TRBD2. The V and J ends lost 5 bases and 8 bases, in that order; junction bases with no gene match: 9. The CDR3 has 14 amino acids. CDR1 PRHDT and CDR2 FYEKMQ come from the germline V gene (reference sequence). The CDR3 sequence: CASSAWGAGGTQYF. For the CDR3, the DNA is TGTGCCAGCAGCGCTTGGGGGGCGGGAGGTACGCAGTATTTT.

The table lists this clonotype with many counts. The chain links TRBV5-1 to TRBJ2-3, with D unresolved. This CDR3 has 15 amino acids. The V gene's germline CDR1 is SGHRS and CDR2 YFSETQ. V shed 4 bases and J shed 0 bases, with 12 bases lying between them. The CDR3 DNA sequence: TGCGCCAGCAGCCCGACCCGGGCTAGCACAGATACGCAGTATTTT. It translates to CASSPTRASTDTQYF. The entire variable domain, with the rest obtained from reference TRBV5-1 and TRBJ2-3, is as follows: KAGVTQTPRYLIKTRGQQVTLSCSPISGHRSVSWYQQTPGQGLQFLFEYFSETQRNKGNFPGRFSGRQFSNSRSEMNVSTLELGDSALYLCASSPTRASTDTQYFGPGTRLTVL.

This clonotype was seen ten or more times. The genes are TRBV5-8 and TRBJ1-1; 8 bases map to TRBD1. Germline V CDR1 and CDR2: SGHTS, YDEGEE. This CDR3 comprises 15 residues. The V gene end was trimmed by 4 bases and the J gene end by 0 bases; junction bases not matched to a gene: 5. CDR3 residues: CASSPSDRVNTEAFF. The CDR3 coding sequence is TGTGCCAGCAGCCCATCGGACAGGGTGAACACTGAAGCTTTCTTT.

The chain joins TRBV27 to TRBJ2-4; D might be TRBD2 (7 bases). This CDR3 comprises 14 residues. Trimming stripped 5 bases from V and 5 bases from J, with 13 bases between. Germline-derived CDR1 and CDR2 are MNHEY and SMNVEV (reference sequence). Here the CDR3 reads CASSPGGPQNIQYF. CDR3 DNA sequence: TGTGCCAGCAGTCCGGGGGGCCCCCAAAACATTCAGTACTTC.

This clonotype occurred a few times. The chain joins TRBV25-1 to TRBJ1-2, with D hard to call. This CDR3 has 10 residues. V lost 3 bases, J lost 11 bases, and 7 bases lay in between. The germline V gene has CDR1 MGHDK and CDR2 SYGVNS. The CDR3 DNA sequence: TGTGCCAGCAGTGATCTCTATTACACCTTC. Translated, it gives CASSDLYYTF.

The chain recombines TRBV19 with TRBJ2-7, with 10 bases fitting TRBD1. CDR1 and CDR2 from the germline V gene are LNHDA and SQIVND (reference sequence). The CDR3 totals 14 residues. V trimming: 4 bases; J trimming: 2 bases; junction bases outside the gene matches: 2. This CDR3 reads CASSTGTGAYEQYV. The CDR3 DNA is TGTGCCAGTAGTACCGGGACAGGGGCCTACGAGCAGTACGTC.